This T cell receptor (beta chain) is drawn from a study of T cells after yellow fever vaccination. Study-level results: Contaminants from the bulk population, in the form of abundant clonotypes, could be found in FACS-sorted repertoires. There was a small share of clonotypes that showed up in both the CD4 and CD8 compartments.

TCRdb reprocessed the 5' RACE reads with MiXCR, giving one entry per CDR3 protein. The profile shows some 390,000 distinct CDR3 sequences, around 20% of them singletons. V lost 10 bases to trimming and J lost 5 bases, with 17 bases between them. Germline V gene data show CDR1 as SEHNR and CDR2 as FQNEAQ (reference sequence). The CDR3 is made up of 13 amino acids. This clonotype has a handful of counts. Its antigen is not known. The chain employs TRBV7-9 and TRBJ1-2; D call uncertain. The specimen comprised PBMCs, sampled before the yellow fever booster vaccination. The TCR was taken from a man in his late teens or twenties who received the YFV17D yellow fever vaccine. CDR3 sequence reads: CAKQPPSGYGYTF. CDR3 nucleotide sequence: TGTGCCAAACAGCCGCCATCGGGATATGGCTACACCTTC.